Presented here are 10 T cell receptor beta chains from one specimen sequenced in a study of control samples from healthy donors and cancer patients. Sequencing used immunoSEQ multiplex PCR; TCRdb keeps in-frame clones, though not all of them. Seen here are approximately 120,000 clones, about nine tenths observed once, and the top ten hold about 8.7%. Specimen: blood. These receptors all stem from a man between 35 and 55 years old in good health.

This chain uses TRBV6-4 with TRBJ1-5; TRBD1 aligns across 10 bases. From germline, CDR1 is MRHNA and CDR2 SNTAGT. The CDR3 runs to 16 residues. The junction had 4 bases not matched to a gene; V was cut back by 0 bases and J by 5 bases. CDR3 region: CASSDSTGGADQPQHF. CDR3 DNA sequence: TGTGCCAGCAGTGACTCGACAGGGGGCGCAGATCAGCCCCAGCATTTT.

The J gene is TRBJ2-1, the V gene TRBV2, with D perhaps TRBD2 (5 bases). V was pared by 2 bases and J by 1 base, with 9 bases between. CDR1 SNHLY and CDR2 FYNNEI come from the germline V gene. This CDR3 is built from 15 residues. CDR3 bases: TGTGCCAGCAGTGAACGCGGACTTTCCTACAATGAGCAGTTCTTC. Translated: CASSERGLSYNEQFF.

J is TRBJ2-3 and V is TRBV4-3; D is undetermined. The CDR3 loop spans 12 amino acids. Germline V gene lookup returns CDR1 LGHNA and CDR2 YSLEER. Trimming took off 0 bases at V and 6 bases at J, with 4 bases between the two ends. CDR3 protein: CASSQEEDTQYF. CDR3 sequence (DNA): TGCGCCAGCAGCCAAGAAGAGGATACGCAGTATTTT.

The chain has TRBV4-3 and TRBJ1-5, with D unresolved. With 0 bases removed from V and 8 bases from J, the gap between germline ends came to 14 bases. Germline V gene data show CDR1 as LGHNA and CDR2 as YSLEER. This CDR3 has 15 residues. The CDR3 reads CASSQDLVSPEPQHF. The CDR3 bases are TGCGCCAGCAGCCAAGATCTAGTTTCCCCTGAGCCCCAGCATTTT.

This chain connects TRBV4-1 to TRBJ1-2; D might be TRBD1 (5 bases). Germline V CDR1 and CDR2: MGHRA, YSYEKL. There are 13 residues in the CDR3. The V end was cut by 4 bases, the J end by 5 bases, with 11 bases between. The DNA of the CDR3 is TGCGCCAGCAGCCCAACGGGGGGTTATGGCTACACCTTC. Its protein product is CASSPTGGYGYTF.

The chain couples TRBV4-3 to TRBJ2-6; D call uncertain. The length of the CDR3 is 15 residues. V lost 1 base and J lost 0, with 4 bases in between. The V gene's germline CDR1 is LGHNA and CDR2 YSLEER. As DNA, the CDR3 is TGCGCCAGCAGCCAAGGGGTCTCTGGGGCCAACGTCCTGACTTTC. Translation: CASSQGVSGANVLTF.

This clone came up once. This chain uses TRBV23-1 with TRBJ1-4, with D tentatively TRBD1 (5 bases). TRBV23-1 is recorded as an ORF, its role being uncertain. This CDR3 is built from 19 residues. With 8 bases removed from V and 8 bases from J, the gap between germline ends came to 33 bases. DNA of the CDR3: TGCGCCAGCGGGACCCCGGGGCGATTATTTGGGCCGTTAAGGGAAAAACTGTTTTTT. The encoded protein is CASGTPGRLFGPLREKLFF.

For this clone: This same CDR3 is encoded by further DNA sequences in the sample. The chain carries TRBV15 and TRBJ2-7; possible D gene TRBD2, 5 bases. The CDR3 consists of 15 residues. V was clipped by 1 base and J by 7 bases, with 17 bases between them. CDR1 LNHNV and CDR2 YYDKDF come from the germline V gene (reference sequence). The CDR3 is CATSRGLSSGYEQYF. The CDR3, as DNA: TGTGCCACCAGCAGAGGACTTTCCTCGGGGTATGAGCAGTACTTC.

The chain joins TRBV2 to TRBJ2-5; D gene ambiguous. The V end lost 1 base, the J end lost 1 base, and 4 bases lay between the germline ends. The CDR3 is 13 amino acids. Germline V gene lookup returns CDR1 SNHLY and CDR2 FYNNEI. The CDR3 spells CASSEGIQETQYF. DNA for the CDR3: TGTGCCAGCAGTGAAGGTATCCAAGAGACCCAGTACTTC.

The genes are TRBV6-2 or TRBV6-3 and TRBJ2-7; D possibly corresponds to TRBD2 (6 bases). CDR1 is MNHEY, CDR2 SVGEGT, per germline. The V gene lost 2 bases and the J gene lost 2 bases, with 13 bases spanning the gap. The CDR3 runs 15 residues. The CDR3, as DNA: TGTGCCAGCAGTTACCTGGGACTCCTGCCCTACGAGCAGTACTTC. This encodes CASSYLGLLPYEQYF.